The clone carrying this T cell receptor beta chain was recorded once. CDR3 size: 15 residues. Losses at the gene ends were 3 bases for V and 9 bases for J; bases not matched to a gene: 7. The V gene's germline CDR1 is MNHEY and CDR2 SMNVEV (reference sequence). The sample comes from a study of blood T cell repertoires in COVID-19. Assay: immunoSEQ multiplex PCR; the TCRdb copy retains only in-frame clones and omits some. The table shows 250,000 to 350,000 clones, with about 89% occurring only once. The rearrangement uses TRBV27 and TRBJ2-1; 11 positions agree with TRBD2. The clonotype comes from a man aged 25-45 years with acute or convalescent COVID-19. The sequenced sample was peripheral blood. For the CDR3, the DNA is TGTGCCAGCAGTTTGCTAGCGGGAGGATTTTCTGAGCAGTTCTTC. Its protein is CASSLLAGGFSEQFF.